What follows are 23 T cell receptor beta chains derived from one specimen sequenced in a study of persistence of HIV-infected CD4 T cells. The antigens these receptors bind are not known. Lysates of CMV-infected fibroblasts at 10 ug/mL stimulated these cells. CD4+ T cells upregulating both CD40 ligand and CD69 were sorted as responding cells. This was the immunoSEQ version 4 assay in survey mode. Using immunoSEQ multiplex PCR, the repertoire was profiled, and TCRdb retains in-frame clones only, with some absent. The table has more than 5,000 clones, around 69% seen once. The sample consisted of CD4+ T cells sorted from PBMCs after approximately 18-hour stimulation, taken from a patient who received antiretroviral therapy. These receptors all come from an adult man with HIV who was CMV-seropositive.

The V gene is TRBV6-5, the J gene TRBJ2-3; the match to TRBD2 covers 8 bases. The CDR3 contains 14 residues. Germline V gene sequence: CDR1 MNHEY, CDR2 SVGAGI. The V segment lost 5 bases and the J segment 0 bases; nucleotides outside the gene matches: 1. CDR3 DNA: TGTGCCAGCAGTCGGACTAGCAGCACAGATACGCAGTATTTT. Its translation: CASSRTSSTDTQYF.

The chain is built from TRBV6-5 and TRBJ1-1; D perhaps matches TRBD1 (6 bases). Deletions cut 2 bases from V and 0 bases from J, with 10 bases between. This CDR3 region has 15 residues. Germline-derived CDR1 and CDR2 are MNHEY and SVGAGI. CDR3 protein: CASSYDRMMNTEAFF. CDR3 coding DNA: TGTGCCAGCAGTTACGACAGGATGATGAACACTGAAGCTTTCTTT.

This clone has just a few counts. This rearrangement joins TRBV28 to TRBJ1-1; D unclear. Trimming left V 5 bases short and J 5 bases short, with 15 bases between. CDR3 length: 14 amino acids. CDR1 and CDR2 from the germline V gene are MDHEN and SYDVKM. In DNA, the CDR3 is TGTGCCAGCAGTGGTTTTGCAGGAGCGACTGAAGCTTTCTTT. As protein: CASSGFAGATEAFF.

The V call is TRBV19, the J call TRBJ2-2, with 7 positions matching TRBD1. Germline assignment: CDR1 LNHDA and CDR2 SQIVND (reference sequence). CDR3 length equals 14 residues. V lost 9 bases and J lost 0; bases outside the gene matches: 4. The CDR3 nucleotides read TGTGCCAGCACAGGGGCCACGAACACCGGGGAGCTGTTTTTT. Its protein is CASTGATNTGELFF.

By share of the sample, this clone is medium-sized. The CDR3: CASSLVTQLAGGQGEQYF. CDR3 coding DNA: TGTGCCAGCAGCTTAGTTACCCAACTAGCGGGGGGGCAGGGGGAGCAGTACTTC. This chain uses TRBV7-2 with TRBJ2-7; the match to TRBD2 covers 13 bases. This CDR3 region has 18 residues. The V gene end was trimmed by 1 base and the J gene end by 7 bases; junction bases not matched to a gene: 13. CDR1 is SGHTA, CDR2 FQGNSA, per germline.

The chain has TRBV6-5 and TRBJ1-5; D is unresolved. The germline V gene has CDR1 MNHEY and CDR2 SVGAGI. Trimming removed 3 bases from V and 0 bases from J, with 9 bases in between. This CDR3 region has 15 residues. The CDR3 sequence is CASSYNPYSNQPQHF. The CDR3 region has the DNA TGTGCCAGCAGTTATAACCCTTATAGCAATCAGCCCCAGCATTTT.

This clone was picked up a small number of times. The chain is built from TRBV7-2 and TRBJ2-1; TRBD2 aligns across 9 bases. The CDR3 runs to 18 residues. Germline V gene lookup returns CDR1 SGHTA and CDR2 FQGNSA. Unmatched junction bases numbered 7, after V lost 1 base and J lost 0 bases. The DNA for the CDR3 is TGTGCCAGCAGCTTAGTGGCCTGGCGGGGGGGCTCCTACAATGAGCAGTTCTTC. Translated, it gives CASSLVAWRGGSYNEQFF.

The chain couples TRBV18 to TRBJ2-1; possibly TRBD1 for D (6 bases). V dropped 3 bases and J dropped 7 bases, with 10 bases sitting between them. Germline CDR1 is KGHSH and CDR2 is LQKENI. The CDR3 totals 13 residues. For the CDR3, the DNA is TGTGCCAGCTCACCCCTAGGGGGTAATGAGCAGTTCTTC. Its protein product is CASSPLGGNEQFF.

J is TRBJ1-1 and V is TRBV7-9, with D possibly matching TRBD1 (5 bases). V dropped 4 bases and J dropped 6 bases, with 6 bases sitting between them. Germline values: CDR1 SEHNR, CDR2 FQNEAQ (reference sequence). The CDR3 length is 11 residues. CDR3 bases: TGTGCCAGCAGCTGGGGGGCTGAAGCTTTCTTT. The encoded protein is CASSWGAEAFF. The full variable domain, with the rest looked up from reference TRBV7-9 and TRBJ1-1, is DTGVSQNPRHKITKRGQNVTFRCDPISEHNRLYWYRQTLGQGPEFLTYFQNEAQLEKSRLLSDRFSAERPKGSFSTLEIQRTEQGDSAMYLCASSWGAEAFFGQGTRLTVV.

V usage is TRBV7-2 and J usage is TRBJ2-1; no definite D call. Germline V gene sequence: CDR1 SGHTA, CDR2 FQGNSA. CDR3 length: 13 amino acids. V lost 5 bases and J lost 4, with 9 bases in between. CDR3 amino acids: CASSAQRYNEQFF. CDR3 coding DNA: TGTGCCAGCAGCGCACAACGTTACAATGAGCAGTTCTTC.

The rearrangement uses TRBV4-2 and TRBJ2-5; the match to TRBD2 covers 10 bases. J gave up 4 bases and V 4 bases, and 0 bases lay outside the gene matches. The CDR3 extends over 13 amino acids. Germline V gene lookup returns CDR1 LGHNA and CDR2 YNFKEQ. This CDR3 is CASSLAGGETQYF. In DNA form, the CDR3 reads TGTGCCAGCAGCCTAGCGGGGGGAGAGACCCAGTACTTC.

The chain couples TRBV7-8 to TRBJ2-5; D is perhaps TRBD1 (5 bases). This CDR3 is 17 amino acids long. Looked up from germline, CDR1 is SGHVS and CDR2 is FQNEAQ. V dropped 3 bases and J dropped 2 bases, with 19 bases sitting between them. CDR3 amino acids: CASSFPVGSRQQETQYF. As DNA, the CDR3 is TGTGCCAGCAGCTTTCCTGTGGGGTCGAGACAGCAAGAGACCCAGTACTTC. Combining the CDR3 with reference TRBV7-8 and TRBJ2-5 gives the whole variable domain GAGVSQSPRYKVAKRGQDVALRCDPISGHVSLFWYQQALGQGPEFLTYFQNEAQLDKSGLPSDRFFAERPEGSVSTLKIQRTQQEDSAVYLCASSFPVGSRQQETQYFGPGTRLLVL.

The CDR3 DNA is TGCAGCGCTAACGCGCCCCAGCATTTT. It is translated as CSANAPQHF. The V gene is TRBV29-1, the J gene TRBJ1-5; D remains ambiguous. The V end lost 7 bases, the J end lost 9 bases, and 7 bases lay between the germline ends. Germline CDR1 is SQVTM and CDR2 is ANQGSEA. There are 9 residues in the CDR3.

The genes are TRBV7-2 and TRBJ1-2; TRBD1 agrees at 7 bases. Germline lookup yields CDR1 SGHTA and CDR2 FQGNSA. This CDR3 region has 13 residues. V lost 5 bases to trimming and J lost 2 bases; unmatched junction nucleotides: 2. CDR3 protein: CASSRTGNYGYTF. DNA for the CDR3: TGTGCCAGCAGCAGGACAGGAAACTATGGCTACACCTTC.

The gene calls are TRBV28 and TRBJ2-1, with 10 bases fitting TRBD1. V trimming: 6 bases; J trimming: 9 bases; junction bases outside the gene matches: 11. The CDR3 has 15 residues. The V gene's germline CDR1 is MDHEN and CDR2 SYDVKM. DNA for the CDR3: TGTGCCAGCAGCCGAGGGACAGGGGTCATTGGTGAGCAGTTCTTC. Its protein product is CASSRGTGVIGEQFF.

The chain joins TRBV19 to TRBJ1-2, with a weak D call TRBD1 (6 bases). V was clipped by 3 bases and J by 4 bases, with 12 bases between them. The germline gives CDR1 LNHDA, CDR2 SQIVND (reference sequence). The CDR3 loop spans 14 amino acids. The DNA of the CDR3 is TGTGCCAGTAGTATGCACAGGGCAGGCTATGGCTACACCTTC. Translated: CASSMHRAGYGYTF.

This chain joins TRBV6-2 or TRBV6-3 and TRBJ2-3; no reliable D call. V shed 0 bases and J shed 3 bases, with 10 bases lying between them. CDR1 and CDR2 (germline): MNHEY, SVGEGT. This CDR3 has 15 amino acids. CDR3 region: CASSYSPTSTDTQYF. The DNA of the CDR3 is TGTGCCAGCAGTTACTCACCGACTTCGACAGATACGCAGTATTTT.

V gene TRBV4-1 combines with J gene TRBJ1-3; D is unclear. The CDR3 loop spans 13 amino acids. V shed 4 bases and J shed 2 bases, with 6 bases lying between them. Germline V lookup: CDR1 MGHRA, CDR2 YSYEKL. DNA of the CDR3: TGCGCCAGCAGCCCGGAGGCTGGAAACACCATATATTTT. The encoded protein is CASSPEAGNTIYF.

The chain recombines TRBV21-1 with TRBJ1-1; the D call in the table, TRBD1, was not verified against the DNA. TRBV21-1 is classified as a pseudogene. The CDR3 is made up of 16 amino acids. CDR3 sequence (DNA): TGTGCCAGCAGCCAGGGGGTAGCTACAATTCGCACTGAAGCTTTCTTT. This encodes CASSQGVATIRTEAFF.

The chain is built from TRBV14 and TRBJ1-2; 8 bases fit TRBD1. CDR1 SGHDN and CDR2 FVKESK come from the germline V gene. The J segment lost 8 bases and the V segment lost 6 bases, leaving 8 bases of the junction unmatched. The CDR3 contains 13 residues. Written as DNA, the CDR3 is TGTGCCAGCAGTCGACAGGGGTGGGGAGGCTACACCTTC. Translation: CASSRQGWGGYTF.

This clone occurred a few times. This chain connects TRBV7-2 to TRBJ1-6; 9 bases agree with TRBD1. This CDR3 comprises 15 residues. Germline-derived CDR1 and CDR2 are SGHTA and FQGNSA. Trimming cost V 5 bases and J 6 bases; bases outside gene matches: 5. CDR3 sequence (DNA): TGTGCCAGCAGCGCCCAGACAGGGGGTAATTCACCCCTCCACTTT. It yields the protein CASSAQTGGNSPLHF.

The chain employs TRBV11-1 and TRBJ1-6; D ambiguous. From germline, CDR1 is SGHAT and CDR2 FQDESV (reference sequence). This CDR3 is 16 amino acids long. Trimming took off 5 bases at V and 6 bases at J, with 17 bases between the two ends. The CDR3 nucleotides are TGTGCCAGCAGCCCTGGAAGGGTCGGGCTTAATTCACCCCTCCACTTT. Translating it yields CASSPGRVGLNSPLHF.

The J gene is TRBJ1-2, the V gene TRBV6-1; unclear D gene. Trimming shortened V by 1 base and J by 9 bases, and 15 bases separated the two germline ends. CDR1 and CDR2 (germline): MNHNS, SASEGT. CDR3 length equals 14 residues. The CDR3 sequence is CASSEGPLGSRYTF. CDR3 DNA sequence: TGTGCCAGCAGTGAAGGCCCACTAGGTAGTCGCTACACCTTC.